Presented here are 15 T cell receptor beta chains from one specimen sequenced in a study of shared clonotypes between healthy human individuals. The assay was immunoSEQ multiplex PCR, and TCRdb's table has in-frame clones only and misses some. Of 700,000 or so clones in the sample, about two thirds were seen once. The sequencing sample was made of memory CD4+ T cells sorted from blood. Subset specified: CD45RA-negative fraction. The receptor source for this set is a woman under 40 in good health.

Comment on this clone: Other DNA sequences of this sample code for an identical CDR3. This chain links TRBV7-9 with TRBJ2-3; D unclear. Between the trimmed V and J ends, which lost 4 bases and 0 bases, there was a span of 8 bases. CDR3 size: 14 residues. Germline V lookup: CDR1 SEHNR, CDR2 FQNEAQ (reference sequence). CDR3 sequence reads: CASSSRISTDTQYF. The CDR3 DNA is TGTGCCAGCAGCTCACGGATTAGCACAGATACGCAGTATTTT.

This clone turned up a few times. The chain has TRBV15 and TRBJ1-4, with unresolved D. The CDR3 runs 13 residues. Germline V CDR1 and CDR2: LNHNV, YYDKDF (reference sequence). Trimming stripped 4 bases from V and 3 bases from J, with 6 bases between. The CDR3 is CATSNWANEKLFF. CDR3 bases: TGTGCCACCAGCAACTGGGCTAATGAAAAACTGTTTTTT.

The chain combines TRBV7-2 with TRBJ2-3; TRBD2 agrees at 11 bases. CDR1 SGHTA and CDR2 FQGNSA come from the germline V gene. The ends lost 2 bases at V and 7 bases at J; junction bases unmatched: 8. The CDR3 sequence is 16 residues long. CDR3 in amino acids: CASSLQVAGGRNTQYF. The DNA for the CDR3 is TGTGCCAGCAGCTTACAAGTAGCGGGAGGGAGAAATACGCAGTATTTT.

The gene calls are TRBV5-1 and TRBJ1-1; no firm D call. Germline CDR1 reads SGHRS; CDR2 reads YFSETQ. This CDR3 contains 16 residues. V was clipped by 3 bases and J by 5 bases, with 20 bases between them. The CDR3 sequence is CASSSAYRGTGTEAFF. Here the CDR3 DNA reads TGCGCCAGCAGCTCCGCATATAGAGGTACCGGGACTGAAGCTTTCTTT.

This sequence joins TRBV6-5 and TRBJ1-5; D unclear. The CDR3 totals 13 residues. Germline V gives CDR1 MNHEY, CDR2 SVGAGI. V was clipped by 1 base and J by 5 bases, with 6 bases between them. For the CDR3, the DNA is TGTGCCAGCAGTTACTTGGAAGATCAGCCCCAGCATTTT. This encodes CASSYLEDQPQHF.

V and J are TRBV6-6 and TRBJ1-5; D possibly corresponds to TRBD1 (5 bases). The CDR3 has 15 residues. From germline, CDR1 is MNHNY and CDR2 SVGAGI (reference sequence). The germline V and J ends were trimmed by 6 bases and 3 bases, with 15 bases remaining between them. The CDR3 region has the DNA TGTGCCAGCAGCCCCGACCTGGGGGACAATCAGCCCCAGCATTTT. Encoded protein: CASSPDLGDNQPQHF.

The chain joins TRBV29-1 to TRBJ2-7; TRBD2 aligns across 8 bases. Germline-derived CDR1 and CDR2 are SQVTM and ANQGSEA. V lost 4 bases and J lost 2; bases outside the gene matches: 1. The CDR3 spans 12 residues. The CDR3 coding sequence is TGCAGCGTTGGGACTAGCACCTACGAGCAGTACTTC. Translating gives CSVGTSTYEQYF.

The chain links TRBV28 to TRBJ2-1, with 8 bases fitting TRBD2. After removal of 6 bases from V and 8 bases from J, the junction contained 12 bases not matched to a gene. This CDR3 region has 15 residues. In germline, CDR1 is MDHEN, CDR2 SYDVKM. CDR3 sequence reads: CASRPRSGSMYEQFF. In nucleotides, the CDR3 is TGTGCCAGCAGACCCCGGAGCGGGAGTATGTATGAGCAGTTCTTC.

In this sample, this clone turned up once. V usage is TRBV5-4 and J usage is TRBJ2-2; a weak D match, TRBD1 (5 bases). Germline assignment: CDR1 SGHNT and CDR2 YYREEE (reference sequence). Between the trimmed V and J ends, which lost 4 bases and 7 bases, there was a span of 17 bases. The CDR3 spans 15 residues. CDR3 residues: CASSQIWQGGGELFF. The CDR3 bases are TGTGCCAGCAGCCAGATTTGGCAGGGCGGCGGGGAGCTGTTTTTT.

The table lists this clone with a few counts. V gene TRBV27 combines with J gene TRBJ2-3, with a weak D call TRBD2 (6 bases). The CDR3 totals 14 residues. With 5 bases removed from V and 0 bases from J, the gap between germline ends came to 9 bases. The V gene's germline CDR1 is MNHEY and CDR2 SMNVEV (reference sequence). The CDR3, as DNA: TGTGCCAGCAGTGTGGACTATAGCACAGATACGCAGTATTTT. Its translation: CASSVDYSTDTQYF.

Here the CDR3 reads CASSANPGPLNYGYTF. In DNA form, the CDR3 reads TGTGCCAGCAGTGCCAACCCGGGACCCCTCAACTATGGCTACACCTTC. The rearrangement joins TRBV6-4 to TRBJ1-2, with D maybe TRBD1 (5 bases). The ends were cut back, 4 bases at V and 2 bases at J, with 17 bases in the middle. CDR1 MRHNA and CDR2 SNTAGT come from the germline V gene. The CDR3 totals 16 residues.

The chain couples TRBV29-1 to TRBJ2-3, with unresolved D. The germline V and J ends were trimmed by 4 bases and 1 base, with 9 bases remaining between them. CDR1 SQVTM and CDR2 ANQGSEA come from the germline V gene. The CDR3 is 13 residues long. The CDR3 DNA follows: TGCAGCGTTGCAAGCCTCCGCACAGATACGCAGTATTTT. As protein: CSVASLRTDTQYF.

The chain joins TRBV25-1 to TRBJ1-5; TRBD1 matches at 11 bases. The germline CDR1 and CDR2 sequences are MGHDK and SYGVNS. The CDR3 totals 16 residues. The junction had 7 bases not matched to a gene; V was cut back by 3 bases and J by 6 bases. The DNA of the CDR3 is TGTGCCAGCAGTGAGGGCGGACAGGGGGCCCCTCAGCCCCAGCATTTT. This sequence encodes CASSEGGQGAPQPQHF.

The rearrangement links TRBV6-6 to TRBJ2-3; TRBD2 aligns across 13 bases. This CDR3 has 16 amino acids. After removal of 3 bases from V and 2 bases from J, the junction contained 2 bases not matched to a gene. Germline V gives CDR1 MNHNY, CDR2 SVGAGI (reference sequence). CDR3 in amino acids: CASSYTSGRATDTQYF. CDR3 nucleotides: TGTGCCAGCAGTTATACTAGCGGGAGGGCCACAGATACGCAGTATTTT.

This rearrangement joins TRBV28 to TRBJ1-1; D might be TRBD1 (5 bases). CDR1 is MDHEN and CDR2 is SYDVKM in the germline V gene. The CDR3 totals 14 residues. The V and J ends lost 2 bases and 1 base respectively, with 8 bases between them. CDR3 sequence reads: CASSLRGWNTEAFF. The CDR3 coding sequence is TGTGCCAGCAGTTTAAGGGGCTGGAACACTGAAGCTTTCTTT.